Presented here are 29 T cell receptor beta chains from one specimen sequenced in a study of shared clonotypes between healthy human individuals. TCRdb keeps only in-frame clones here, not all; method: immunoSEQ multiplex PCR. The sample contains about 730,000 clones, over 60% of which appear only once. Sequencing input: memory CD4+ T cells sorted from blood. Subset meaning: CD45RA-negative fraction. These receptors were obtained from a woman younger than 45 in good health.

The chain carries TRBV21-1 and TRBJ1-5; the D call of TRBD1 is as the table states it, not checked on the DNA. TRBV21-1 is deemed a pseudogene. The CDR3 length is 16 residues. This CDR3 reads CASSQTGINSNQPQHF. CDR3 DNA: TGTGCCAGCAGCCAGACAGGGATTAATAGCAATCAGCCCCAGCATTTT.

The chain couples TRBV28 to TRBJ1-2; possibly TRBD1 for D (5 bases). The ends were cut back, 2 bases at V and 7 bases at J, with 14 bases in the middle. Germline V gives CDR1 MDHEN, CDR2 SYDVKM. The CDR3 extends over 14 amino acids. The CDR3: CASSLGARNFGYTF. In DNA form, the CDR3 reads TGTGCCAGCAGTTTAGGGGCCAGGAATTTTGGCTACACCTTC.

V usage is TRBV14 and J usage is TRBJ2-6; 7 positions match TRBD1. V dropped 4 bases and J dropped 1; count of bases not matched to a gene: 10. The CDR3 consists of 18 residues. Germline V gene data show CDR1 as SGHDN and CDR2 as FVKESK. In nucleotides, the CDR3 is TGTGCCAGCAGCCGAGTGGGACAGCGGCGATCTGGGGCCAACGTCCTGACTTTC. Protein: CASSRVGQRRSGANVLTF. The complete variable domain, with remaining parts taken from reference TRBV14 and TRBJ2-6, reads EAGVTQFPSHSVIEKGQTVTLRCDPISGHDNLYWYRRVMGKEIKFLLHFVKESKQDESGMPNNRFLAERTGGTYSTLKVQPAELEDSGVYFCASSRVGQRRSGANVLTFGAGSRLTVL.

This clone was seen a handful of times. The chain joins TRBV6-5 to TRBJ2-7; maybe TRBD1 (5 bases). Germline-derived CDR1 and CDR2 are MNHEY and SVGAGI. The ends were cut back, 0 bases at V and 0 bases at J, with 9 bases in the middle. CDR3 length: 15 residues. The DNA of the CDR3 is TGTGCCAGCAGTTACTCGGGCAGGGACTCCTACGAGCAGTACTTC. Translated: CASSYSGRDSYEQYF.

The rearrangement links TRBV28 to TRBJ1-5, with a possible D match to TRBD1 (5 bases). Trimming left V 4 bases short and J 5 bases short, with 6 bases between. The V gene's germline CDR1 is MDHEN and CDR2 SYDVKM. This CDR3 has 12 residues. Here the CDR3 DNA reads TGTGCCAGCAGTTCGACAGATCAGCCCCAGCATTTT. It specifies CASSSTDQPQHF.

This chain links TRBV11-2 with TRBJ2-1; D is unclear. CDR1 is SGHAT, CDR2 FQNNGV, per germline. The CDR3 covers 12 residues. V was clipped by 4 bases and J by 10 bases, with 11 bases between them. CDR3 DNA: TGTGCCAGCAGCTACCTCCCGTTCGAGCAGTTCTTC. Protein: CASSYLPFEQFF.

This clone was seen more than once but under ten times. The rearrangement uses TRBV28 and TRBJ1-2; no firm D call. Germline CDR1 reads MDHEN; CDR2 reads SYDVKM. V was pared by 6 bases and J by 7 bases, with 9 bases between. The CDR3 is 11 residues long. CDR3 sequence reads: CASSPRGGYTF. The CDR3 DNA follows: TGTGCCAGCAGCCCTCGGGGTGGCTACACCTTC.

This clone was counted between two and nine times. The chain employs TRBV6-6 and TRBJ2-3, with 9 bases identical to TRBD2. With 4 bases clipped from V and 2 bases from J, the junction kept 4 bases outside the gene matches. The CDR3 spans 15 residues. Germline CDR1 MNHNY, CDR2 SVGAGI (reference sequence). CDR3 sequence reads: CASSSIAGVTDTQYF. CDR3 coding DNA: TGTGCCAGCAGTTCTATAGCGGGAGTCACAGATACGCAGTATTTT.

Turning to this clone: Other DNA sequences in this sample translate to the same CDR3. The rearrangement joins TRBV30 to TRBJ1-2; D call uncertain. Per the germline V gene, CDR1 is GTSNPN and CDR2 is SVGIG (reference sequence). Between the trimmed V and J ends, which lost 3 bases and 2 bases, there was a span of 10 bases. The CDR3 covers 13 residues. For the CDR3, the DNA is TGTGCCTGGAGCCCCTTTGGGAACTATGGCTACACCTTC. Translation gives CAWSPFGNYGYTF.

The rearrangement links TRBV7-9 to TRBJ2-7; TRBD2 might be the D (5 bases). This CDR3 has 14 amino acids. V lost 9 bases and J 7 bases, leaving 22 bases between the germline ends. The germline gives CDR1 SEHNR, CDR2 FQNEAQ (reference sequence). The CDR3 reads CASGVGSQAREQYF. In DNA, the CDR3 is TGTGCCAGTGGAGTAGGGAGTCAGGCGAGGGAGCAGTACTTC.

A few counts support this clone. The rearrangement uses TRBV28 and TRBJ2-7, with 8 bases fitting TRBD2. The germline gives CDR1 MDHEN, CDR2 SYDVKM. V shed 3 bases, J shed 2 bases, and the junction held 6 bases outside the gene matches. The CDR3 loop spans 15 amino acids. DNA of the CDR3: TGTGCCAGCAGTTTCTGGAGCGGGAGAACCTACGAGCAGTACTTC. This encodes CASSFWSGRTYEQYF. The full variable domain, its missing parts supplied by reference TRBV28 and TRBJ2-7, is DVKVTQSSRYLVKRTGEKVFLECVQDMDHENMFWYRQDPGLGLRLIYFSYDVKMKEKGDIPEGYSVSREKKERFSLILESASTNQTSMYLCASSFWSGRTYEQYFGPGTRLTVT.

This clone came up a few times. This chain connects TRBV14 to TRBJ1-1; 10 bases map to TRBD1. Germline V gene lookup returns CDR1 SGHDN and CDR2 FVKESK. The CDR3 loop spans 14 amino acids. With V trimmed by 9 bases and J by 4 bases, 8 bases remained unmatched. The CDR3 DNA sequence: TGTGCCAGTCAGCGGGACAGGGGTCGCACTGAAGCTTTCTTT. Translation: CASQRDRGRTEAFF.

This sequence joins TRBV5-1 and TRBJ2-5; D unresolved. V shed 0 bases and J shed 1 base, with 10 bases lying between them. CDR3 length equals 15 residues. CDR1 and CDR2 from the germline V gene are SGHRS and YFSETQ. The CDR3: CASSLVSNRQETQYF. In DNA, the CDR3 is TGCGCCAGCAGCTTGGTTAGCAACCGCCAAGAGACCCAGTACTTC.

DNA of the CDR3: TGTGCCACCCTTCGGGCCAACGTCCTGACTTTC. This translates into CATLRANVLTF. J is TRBJ2-6 and V is TRBV6-5; no firm D call. V was trimmed by 10 bases and J by 5 bases, leaving 6 bases between them. The CDR3 totals 11 residues. Germline CDR1 MNHEY, CDR2 SVGAGI.

In this sample, this clone turned up once. CDR3 sequence reads: CASSPLGAAYEQYF. In DNA form, the CDR3 reads TGTGCCAGCAGTCCGTTGGGGGCGGCGTACGAGCAGTACTTC. The chain has TRBV6-1 and TRBJ2-7; tentatively, D is TRBD1 (6 bases). The V end was cut by 5 bases, the J end by 4 bases, with 15 bases between. Germline V CDR1 and CDR2: MNHNS, SASEGT. The CDR3 has 14 amino acids.

The chain combines TRBV7-2 with TRBJ2-3, with 7 bases that match TRBD2. Trimming cost V 4 bases and J 11 bases; bases outside gene matches: 6. This CDR3 spans 12 amino acids. Germline CDR1 and CDR2: SGHTA and FQGNSA. In DNA form, the CDR3 reads TGTGCCAGCAGCTCGATAGCGGGTTTGCAGTATTTT. It encodes CASSSIAGLQYF.

There are many counts of this clone. The chain recombines TRBV4-1 with TRBJ1-5, with D maybe TRBD1 (5 bases). The germline CDR1 and CDR2 sequences are MGHRA and YSYEKL. The CDR3 is 16 residues long. Trimming shortened V by 1 base and J by 0 bases, and 10 bases separated the two germline ends. CDR3 bases: TGCGCCAGCAGCCAAGTACCAGGGAATAGCAATCAGCCCCAGCATTTT. Encoded protein: CASSQVPGNSNQPQHF.

This clone was seen at least ten times. This chain links TRBV4-1 with TRBJ1-2; possible D gene TRBD1, 6 bases. Trimming took 0 bases from V and 5 from J, leaving 13 bases between them. CDR3 length: 15 amino acids. Germline CDR1 and CDR2: MGHRA and YSYEKL. The CDR3 DNA sequence: TGCGCCAGCAGCCAAGATGGCGGACAGCAGTATGGCTACACCTTC. Translation gives CASSQDGGQQYGYTF.

The chain combines TRBV5-1 with TRBJ2-2, with 14 bases aligning to TRBD2. The CDR3 length is 16 residues. V shed 4 bases and J 9 bases; nucleotides not matched to a gene: 8. Per the germline V gene, CDR1 is SGHRS and CDR2 is YFSETQ. This CDR3 reads CASSPTGTSGRRELFF. DNA for the CDR3: TGCGCCAGCAGCCCTACGGGGACTAGCGGGAGAAGGGAGCTGTTTTTT.

This clone came up many times. The V gene is TRBV5-6, the J gene TRBJ2-2; TRBD1 or TRBD2 may be the D gene (5 bases each). Germline V gene sequence: CDR1 SGHDT, CDR2 YYEEEE. V was clipped by 0 bases and J by 6 bases, with 15 bases between them. The CDR3 sequence is 16 residues long. DNA for the CDR3: TGTGCCAGCAGCTTGGGGGACGACTGGGGCGCCGGGGAGCTGTTTTTT. It codes for CASSLGDDWGAGELFF.

V and J are TRBV27 and TRBJ1-5; D not certain. Germline V gene data show CDR1 as MNHEY and CDR2 as SMNVEV (reference sequence). The CDR3 length is 14 residues. Trimming removed 4 bases from V and 3 bases from J, with 10 bases in between. The CDR3 DNA is TGTGCCAGCAGTTATGGTGGGAACAATCAGCCCCAGCATTTT. Translating gives CASSYGGNNQPQHF.

This clone was counted only a few times. This chain connects TRBV18 to TRBJ1-5; 7 nucleotides match TRBD1. V shed 1 base and J 5 bases; nucleotides not matched to a gene: 5. From germline, CDR1 is KGHSH and CDR2 LQKENI. The CDR3 has 15 residues. CDR3 coding DNA: TGTGCCAGCTCACCACAGGGGGCGTCGGATCAGCCCCAGCATTTT. It specifies CASSPQGASDQPQHF.

This clone was seen a few times. V is TRBV16 and J is TRBJ1-5, with 7 bases identical to TRBD1. Per the germline V gene, CDR1 is KGHSY and CDR2 is FQNENV. The CDR3 consists of 17 residues. The V segment lost 0 bases and the J segment 2 bases; nucleotides outside the gene matches: 7. The chain's CDR3 is CASSQSLTGYGNQPQHF. For the CDR3, the DNA is TGTGCCAGCAGCCAATCTTTGACAGGGTATGGCAATCAGCCCCAGCATTTT. Drawing the rest from reference TRBV16 and TRBJ1-5, the complete variable domain is GEEVAQTPKHLVRGEGQKAKLYCAPIKGHSYVFWYQQVLKNEFKFLISFQNENVFDETGMPKERFSAKCLPNSPCSLEIQATKLEDSAVYFCASSQSLTGYGNQPQHFGDGTRLSIL.

This chain joins TRBV18 and TRBJ2-7; 8 nucleotides match TRBD2. Germline assignment: CDR1 KGHSH and CDR2 LQKENI. V lost 1 base and J lost 5; bases outside the gene matches: 10. The CDR3 spans 16 residues. The CDR3 bases are TGTGCCAGCTCACCACTCGATAGCGGGAAATTCCACGAGCAGTACTTC. Amino acids: CASSPLDSGKFHEQYF.

The V and J genes are TRBV19 and TRBJ2-7; 8 nucleotides match TRBD1. V dropped 8 bases and J dropped 4; count of bases not matched to a gene: 10. CDR3 length equals 14 residues. The germline CDR1 and CDR2 sequences are LNHDA and SQIVND (reference sequence). The CDR3 DNA sequence: TGTGCCAGTTCCGGACAGGGCGTAGGTTACGAGCAGTACTTC. Translated: CASSGQGVGYEQYF.

This clone showed up just a few times. V is TRBV28 and J is TRBJ2-1; TRBD1 aligns across 8 bases. J gave up 9 bases and V 0 bases, and 1 base lay outside the gene matches. Germline CDR1 and CDR2: MDHEN and SYDVKM. This CDR3 spans 13 amino acids. The CDR3 sequence is CASSLWTGVEQFF. In nucleotides, the CDR3 is TGTGCCAGCAGTTTATGGACAGGGGTTGAGCAGTTCTTC.

This chain links TRBV4-1 with TRBJ2-1; D is possibly TRBD1 (6 bases). CDR1 is MGHRA, CDR2 YSYEKL, per germline. The CDR3 is made up of 14 amino acids. Trimming shortened V by 4 bases and J by 9 bases, and 16 bases separated the two germline ends. The DNA for the CDR3 is TGCGCCAGCAGCCTCACGACAGGTTCCAGTGAGCAGTTCTTC. It codes for CASSLTTGSSEQFF.

This clone was observed a few times. The chain uses TRBV18 and TRBJ2-1, with no clear D. The CDR3 spans 17 residues. Trimming took off 3 bases at V and 2 bases at J, with 17 bases between the two ends. Germline V CDR1 and CDR2: KGHSH, LQKENI. The CDR3 is CASSPNLLRTTYNEQFF. In nucleotides, the CDR3 is TGTGCCAGCTCACCGAACCTTCTCAGGACCACCTACAATGAGCAGTTCTTC.

This clone appeared a few times. The chain carries TRBV18 and TRBJ1-2; 11 bases align to TRBD1. V gave up 3 bases and J gave up 7 bases; unmatched junction bases: 7. The length of the CDR3 is 15 residues. The V gene's germline CDR1 is KGHSH and CDR2 LQKENI. CDR3 protein: CASSPGTGGESGYTF. CDR3 DNA sequence: TGTGCCAGCTCACCCGGGACAGGGGGAGAGTCTGGCTACACCTTC. Complete variable domain (other parts from reference TRBV18 and TRBJ1-2): NAGVMQNPRHLVRRRGQEARLRCSPMKGHSHVYWYRQLPEEGLKFMVYLQKENIIDESGMPKERFSAEFPKEGPSILRIQQVVRGDSAAYFCASSPGTGGESGYTFGSGTRLTVV.